This TCR beta chain came from a study of T cell changes during pregnancy in multiple sclerosis. This clone was recorded at least ten times. Here immunoSEQ multiplex PCR was the method, and the copy in TCRdb shows in-frame clones only, minus some. The data contain approximately 98,000 clones, 92% of them singletons. The CDR3 is 13 residues long. V lost 10 bases and J 8 bases, leaving 17 bases between the germline ends. Germline values: CDR1 LNHDA, CDR2 SQIVND (reference sequence). The chain carries TRBV19 and TRBJ1-4; possibly TRBD1 for D (6 bases). Sequencing was performed on peripheral blood, taken after pregnancy. The source of this sequence is a female donor in good health, enrolled as a control in a pregnancy study. The CDR3 protein is CATRPLQGEKLFF. CDR3 DNA: TGTGCCACCCGTCCCCTACAGGGCGAAAAACTGTTTTTT.